Below are 21 T cell receptor beta chains sequenced from a single sample in a study of PD-1 blockade in classical Hodgkin lymphoma. Time point defined: cycle 4 day 1 (C4D1), after less than 7 weeks of nivolumab. All the patients suffered relapse after autologous stem cell transplantation, and brentuximab vedotin exposure differed. TCRdb's table, derived via immunoSEQ multiplex PCR, lists solely in-frame clones and lacks some. The data hold around 50,000 clones, with roughly 80% observed a single time. Sequences were derived from peripheral blood mononuclear cells (PBMCs), sampled before the fourth cycle of nivolumab. These receptors were obtained from a human donor with classical Hodgkin lymphoma.

The chain uses TRBV5-1 and TRBJ2-7; 16 bases match TRBD2. V gave up 0 bases and J gave up 5 bases; unmatched junction bases: 8. This CDR3 comprises 18 residues. The germline V gene has CDR1 SGHRS and CDR2 YFSETQ. CDR3 sequence reads: CASSLGGLAGGPIDEQYF. Written as DNA, the CDR3 is TGCGCCAGCAGCTTGGGGGGACTAGCGGGAGGGCCGATTGACGAGCAGTACTTC.

The rearrangement links TRBV9 to TRBJ2-7, with D uncertain. The V gene lost 4 bases and the J gene lost 1 base, with 12 bases spanning the gap. This CDR3 is 14 amino acids long. CDR1 is SGDLS and CDR2 is YYNGEE in the germline V gene. DNA for the CDR3: TGTGCCAGCAGCCCCAGTGGGGTTTCCTACGAGCAGTACTTC. Its protein product is CASSPSGVSYEQYF.

This clone was recorded a few times. This chain links TRBV13 with TRBJ2-3; TRBD2 is a possible D gene (6 bases). V lost 3 bases, J lost 2 bases, and 12 bases lay in between. CDR1 is PRHDT, CDR2 FYEKMQ, per germline (reference sequence). The length of the CDR3 is 15 residues. CDR3 protein: CASSFPGLDTDTQYF. CDR3 coding DNA: TGTGCCAGCAGCTTCCCGGGACTTGACACAGATACGCAGTATTTT. The full variable domain, its missing parts supplied by reference TRBV13 and TRBJ2-3, is AAGVIQSPRHLIKEKRETATLKCYPIPRHDTVYWYQQGPGQDPQFLISFYEKMQSDKGSIPDRFSAQQFSDYHSELNMSSLELGDSALYFCASSFPGLDTDTQYFGPGTRLTVL.

The chain links TRBV5-4 to TRBJ2-1; 14 nucleotides align to TRBD2. V was pared by 4 bases and J by 8 bases, with 8 bases of the junction left unmatched. Looked up from germline, CDR1 is SGHNT and CDR2 is YYREEE (reference sequence). This CDR3 region has 16 residues. The CDR3 DNA sequence: TGTGCCAGCAGCCGACTAGCGGGAGGGGTGGATCATGAGCAGTTCTTC. This gives the protein CASSRLAGGVDHEQFF.

The chain recombines TRBV19 with TRBJ2-7; the match to TRBD2 covers 10 bases. The CDR3 consists of 16 residues. Germline-derived CDR1 and CDR2 are LNHDA and SQIVND (reference sequence). Trimming cost V 5 bases and J 1 base; bases outside gene matches: 8. The CDR3: CASSPGTSGTSYEQYF. The CDR3 DNA follows: TGTGCCAGTAGTCCAGGAACTAGCGGGACATCCTACGAGCAGTACTTC.

In its sample, this clone was seen a few times. V is TRBV18 and J is TRBJ1-1; 7 nucleotides align to TRBD1. With V trimmed by 4 bases and J by 2 bases, 7 bases remained unmatched. This CDR3 has 15 amino acids. In germline, CDR1 is KGHSH, CDR2 LQKENI. The DNA for the CDR3 is TGTGCCAGCTCACAGGGGGCGCGGGGAAACACTGAAGCTTTCTTT. Its translation: CASSQGARGNTEAFF.

The chain uses TRBV7-8 and TRBJ2-4; D unresolved. Germline assignment: CDR1 SGHVS and CDR2 FQNEAQ. CDR3 size: 16 residues. Trimming stripped 1 base from V and 0 bases from J, with 10 bases between. In DNA, the CDR3 is TGTGCCAGCAGCTTAGGGCGGAGCGTAGCCAAAAACATTCAGTACTTC. This encodes CASSLGRSVAKNIQYF.

The rearrangement joins TRBV6-5 to TRBJ1-1; D gene unclear. Germline V gene lookup returns CDR1 MNHEY and CDR2 SVGAGI. Trimming cost V 2 bases and J 3 bases, with 7 bases left between them. This CDR3 region has 13 residues. CDR3 residues: CASSYRDDTEAFF. CDR3 coding DNA: TGTGCCAGCAGTTACAGGGATGACACTGAAGCTTTCTTT.

The rearrangement uses TRBV6-5 and TRBJ1-4; 8 nucleotides match TRBD1. Per the germline V gene, CDR1 is MNHEY and CDR2 is SVGAGI. The CDR3 has 15 residues. The junction had 5 bases not matched to a gene; V was cut back by 5 bases and J by 3 bases. The CDR3: CASSGQGASNEKLFF. The DNA for the CDR3 is TGTGCCAGCAGTGGCCAGGGGGCCTCTAATGAAAAACTGTTTTTT.

The V call is TRBV5-1, the J call TRBJ2-7; TRBD2 is a possible D gene (5 bases). The CDR3 has 16 amino acids. Germline loops: CDR1 SGHRS, CDR2 YFSETQ. The V and J ends lost 0 bases and 5 bases respectively, with 18 bases between them. DNA for the CDR3: TGCGCCAGCAGCTTGGCCCCGGAGGTTGTCCATCACGAGCAGTACTTC. The encoded protein is CASSLAPEVVHHEQYF.

This clone has a handful of counts. The germline gene is not matched at one end of the junction; a read error may be the cause. The chain uses TRBV7-7 and TRBJ2-3; D may match TRBD1 or TRBD2 (6 bases each). The CDR3 spans 14 residues. Germline CDR1 and CDR2: SSHAT and FNYEAQ (reference sequence). CDR3 nucleotide sequence: TGTGCTAGCAGCCTCCTAGGGGGGACAGATACGCAGTATTTT. Amino acid sequence: CASSLLGGTDTQYF. The full variable domain, with the rest looked up from reference TRBV7-7 and TRBJ2-3, is GAGVSQSPRYKVTKRGQDVTLRCDPISSHATLYWYQQALGQGPEFLTYFNYEAQPDKSGLPSDRFSAERPEGSISTLTIQRTEQRDSAMYRCASSLLGGTDTQYFGPGTRLTVL.

The chain employs TRBV5-6 and TRBJ2-7; the D is unclear. The length of the CDR3 is 14 residues. The germline V and J ends were trimmed by 3 bases and 0 bases, with 10 bases remaining between them. The germline V gene encodes CDR1 SGHDT and CDR2 YYEEEE. The CDR3 sequence is CASSSGPFSYEQYF. In DNA, the CDR3 is TGTGCCAGCAGCTCCGGACCTTTCTCCTACGAGCAGTACTTC.

The rearrangement joins TRBV9 to TRBJ1-4; D may be TRBD1 (6 bases). The CDR3 covers 12 residues. V was pared by 3 bases and J by 8 bases, with 8 bases between. The V gene's germline CDR1 is SGDLS and CDR2 YYNGEE. The CDR3 region is CASSAGQEKLFF. The CDR3 DNA reads TGTGCCAGCAGCGCCGGACAGGAAAAACTGTTTTTT.

As concerns this clone: The identical CDR3 is also encoded by other nucleotide sequences in the sample. In DNA form, the CDR3 reads TGTGCCAGCAGCTTAAGCCCCGGAGGCTATGGCTACACCTTC. Residues: CASSLSPGGYGYTF. The J gene is TRBJ1-2, the V gene TRBV7-3; D unresolved. CDR3 size: 14 residues. Per the germline V gene, CDR1 is SGHTA and CDR2 is FQGTGA. Trimming removed 1 base at V and 4 bases at J, with 10 bases between. The variable domain in full, with the rest retrieved from reference TRBV7-3 and TRBJ1-2, is GAGVSQTPSNKVTEKGKYVELRCDPISGHTALYWYRQSLGQGPEFLIYFQGTGAADDSGLPNDRFFAVRPEGSVSTLKIQRTERGDSAVYLCASSLSPGGYGYTFGSGTRLTVV.

This clone was counted between two and nine times. The CDR3 protein is CASSPTWANTEAFF. In DNA, the CDR3 is TGTGCCAGCAGCCCTACGTGGGCAAACACTGAAGCTTTCTTT. The chain links TRBV5-5 to TRBJ1-1; the D is unclear. The CDR3 covers 14 residues. The V and J ends lost 4 bases and 2 bases respectively, with 12 bases between them. Germline V gene data show CDR1 as SGHKS and CDR2 as YYEKEE (reference sequence).

The rearrangement joins TRBV7-9 to TRBJ2-3; possibly TRBD1 for D (7 bases). V lost 1 base and J lost 0, with 14 bases in between. Germline V gene lookup returns CDR1 SEHNR and CDR2 FQNEAQ (reference sequence). This CDR3 is built from 17 residues. The CDR3 protein is CASSLGGDSLSTDTQYF. The CDR3 region has the DNA TGTGCCAGCAGCTTAGGCGGGGACAGTCTAAGCACAGATACGCAGTATTTT.

The rearrangement uses TRBV15 and TRBJ2-3, with TRBD1 as a possible D gene (5 bases). This CDR3 has 14 residues. V was trimmed by 8 bases and J by 0 bases, leaving 12 bases between them. Looked up from germline, CDR1 is LNHNV and CDR2 is YYDKDF (reference sequence). The CDR3 DNA reads as TGTGCCACCTCACGACAGTTAAGCACAGATACGCAGTATTTT. Amino acids: CATSRQLSTDTQYF.

The chain carries TRBV7-9 and TRBJ1-3; no reliable D call. V lost 5 bases, J lost 1 base, and 6 bases lay in between. The CDR3 consists of 13 residues. From germline, CDR1 is SEHNR and CDR2 FQNEAQ (reference sequence). CDR3 nucleotides: TGTGCCAGCAGCCCCTCATCTGGAAACACCATATATTTT. Translation: CASSPSSGNTIYF.

The rearrangement uses TRBV6-5 and TRBJ2-7; tentative D call: TRBD1 (5 bases). V shed 0 bases and J shed 7 bases, with 19 bases lying between them. Germline V gene lookup returns CDR1 MNHEY and CDR2 SVGAGI. The CDR3 length is 16 residues. The CDR3 nucleotides read TGTGCCAGCAGTTACTCGTGGCAGGGCCGAAGCCTAGAGCAGTACTTC. It specifies CASSYSWQGRSLEQYF.

This rearrangement joins TRBV15 to TRBJ2-2; 7 bases match TRBD2. The ends lost 0 bases at V and 7 bases at J; junction bases unmatched: 8. Germline CDR1 is LNHNV and CDR2 is YYDKDF (reference sequence). CDR3 length equals 16 residues. The CDR3: CATSREAGRLLGELFF. In nucleotides, the CDR3 is TGTGCCACCAGCAGAGAAGCCGGGAGGTTACTCGGGGAGCTGTTTTTT.

This chain links TRBV7-9 with TRBJ2-2; TRBD2 is a possible D gene (6 bases). The CDR3 contains 14 residues. Trimming stripped 7 bases from V and 6 bases from J, with 15 bases between. Germline V gene lookup returns CDR1 SEHNR and CDR2 FQNEAQ (reference sequence). CDR3 nucleotide sequence: TGTGCCAGCACCCTCACCCGGGAGCCCGGGGAGCTGTTTTTT. The encoded protein is CASTLTREPGELFF.